The clone carrying this T cell receptor beta chain was seen at least ten times. This sample stems from a study of T cells in Graves' hyperthyroidism and ophthalmopathy. The CDR3 extends over 14 amino acids. V lost 3 bases and J 1 base, leaving 9 bases between the germline ends. Germline loops: CDR1 GTSNPN, CDR2 SVGIG (reference sequence). The investigators amplified TCR beta CDR3 regions from RNA transcripts. The TCR CDR3 was amplified in a first-round RT-PCR using the HTBI primer set. MiXCR, run by TCRdb on the multiplex PCR reads, gives a single entry per CDR3 protein. The sample includes roughly 380,000 distinct CDR3 sequences, roughly 14% seen only once; the top ten take around 20%.

What was sequenced was blood. This sequence joins TRBV30 and TRBJ2-2, with no clear D. The TCR was taken from a man between 25 and 39 years old with Graves' hyperthyroidism that later progressed to Graves' ophthalmopathy. CDR3 nucleotide sequence: TGTGCCTGGAGAACACTCGTGAACACCGGGGAGCTGTTTTTT. Amino acids: CAWRTLVNTGELFF.